The 29 T cell receptor beta chains in this list originate from one sample, sequenced in a study of T-cell memory formation after mild COVID-19. TCRdb processed the 5' RACE reads anew with MiXCR; each CDR3 protein has one entry. The sample contains about 360,000 distinct CDR3 sequences, roughly 13% of which appear only once. Material: PBMCs or a T cell subset sorted from them (not recorded which). These TCRs come from a man aged 18-30 years who had mild COVID-19 (a few samples of this study predate the infection). Cell type and time point are not known.

V is TRBV6-1 and J is TRBJ2-7, with 11 bases aligning to TRBD1. The CDR3 sequence is 13 residues long. Losses at the gene ends were 6 bases for V and 3 bases for J; bases not matched to a gene: 1. CDR1 is MNHNS, CDR2 SASEGT, per germline. The CDR3 nucleotides are TGTGCCAGCAGGGGGACAGGGGGCTACGAGCAGTACGTC. This sequence encodes CASRGTGGYEQYV.

The rearrangement uses TRBV19 and TRBJ2-1, with 9 bases lining up with TRBD2. Germline assignment: CDR1 LNHDA and CDR2 SQIVND (reference sequence). V was clipped by 5 bases and J by 10 bases; unmatched bases: 9. CDR3 length: 14 amino acids. The CDR3: CASSPGGGAPEQFF. The CDR3 DNA is TGTGCCAGTAGTCCCGGCGGGGGGGCCCCCGAGCAGTTCTTC.

This clonotype was observed many times. The rearrangement uses TRBV5-6 and TRBJ2-5, with a weak D call TRBD2 (6 bases). Trimming removed 4 bases at V and 7 bases at J, with 8 bases between. Per the germline V gene, CDR1 is SGHDT and CDR2 is YYEEEE. There are 11 residues in the CDR3. The CDR3 DNA follows: TGTGCCAGCAGCCTGGAGGGGACCCAGTACTTC. Amino acids: CASSLEGTQYF.

V is TRBV9 and J is TRBJ2-1, with TRBD2 matching 9 bases. Germline values: CDR1 SGDLS, CDR2 YYNGEE. Germline trimming cut 3 bases from V and 2 bases from J; bases unmatched to any gene: 3. This CDR3 is built from 15 residues. The CDR3 reads CASSASGGPYNEQFF. The CDR3 DNA follows: TGTGCCAGCAGCGCGAGCGGGGGGCCCTACAATGAGCAGTTCTTC.

V is TRBV12-3 or TRBV12-4 and J is TRBJ2-2; D is unclear. The CDR3 contains 15 residues. Trimming left V 0 bases short and J 4 bases short, with 9 bases between. CDR3 region: CASSLASLGTGELFF. CDR3 DNA: TGTGCCAGCAGTTTAGCGTCCCTTGGCACCGGGGAGCTGTTTTTT.

This rearrangement joins TRBV29-1 to TRBJ2-3; 10 nucleotides line up with TRBD1. Germline V gives CDR1 SQVTM, CDR2 ANQGSEA. The length of the CDR3 is 14 residues. The J segment lost 1 base and the V segment lost 7 bases, leaving 5 bases of the junction unmatched. Here the CDR3 reads CSGRQGAGTDTQYF. CDR3 sequence (DNA): TGCAGCGGTCGACAGGGGGCTGGCACAGATACGCAGTATTTT.

The chain recombines TRBV5-6 with TRBJ2-3; a weak D match, TRBD1 (5 bases). The V gene lost 1 base and the J gene lost 1 base, with 10 bases spanning the gap. This CDR3 contains 15 residues. CDR1 is SGHDT, CDR2 YYEEEE, per germline. CDR3 DNA: TGTGCCAGCAGCTTGTGGGGCGGACGCACAGATACGCAGTATTTT. It specifies CASSLWGGRTDTQYF.

The V call is TRBV11-2, the J call TRBJ1-1, with a weak D call TRBD1 (5 bases). V dropped 1 base and J dropped 4 bases, with 13 bases sitting between them. CDR1 and CDR2 (germline): SGHAT, FQNNGV. The CDR3 is made up of 15 amino acids. For the CDR3, the DNA is TGTGCCAGCAGCTTAGTTAGGACACCCGGCACTGAAGCTTTCTTT. This translates into CASSLVRTPGTEAFF.

V usage is TRBV7-6 and J usage is TRBJ1-5, with D maybe TRBD1 (6 bases). Between the trimmed V and J ends, which lost 2 bases and 6 bases, there was a span of 11 bases. CDR1 and CDR2 from the germline V gene are SGHVS and FNYEAQ. This CDR3 contains 14 residues. The CDR3: CASSLQGQGQPQHF. CDR3 nucleotides: TGTGCCAGCAGCTTACAGGGGCAAGGTCAGCCCCAGCATTTT. Full variable domain (rest looked up from reference TRBV7-6 and TRBJ1-5): GAGVSQSPRYKVTKRGQDVALRCDPISGHVSLYWYRQALGQGPEFLTYFNYEAQQDKSGLPNDRFSAERPEGSISTLTIQRTEQRDSAMYRCASSLQGQGQPQHFGDGTRLSIL.

There are many counts of this clonotype. The CDR3 region is CASSPSSENTQYF. The CDR3 bases are TGTGCCAGTAGTCCCTCTTCGGAAAATACGCAGTATTTT. The chain couples TRBV19 to TRBJ2-3; D gene unclear. The V gene's germline CDR1 is LNHDA and CDR2 SQIVND (reference sequence). The CDR3 has 13 residues. V lost 5 bases and J lost 7, with 13 bases in between.

This clonotype has more than one count but fewer than ten. The chain combines TRBV7-2 with TRBJ1-1; 7 bases line up with TRBD1. CDR3 length equals 16 residues. Germline CDR1 is SGHTA and CDR2 is FQGNSA. Germline trimming cut 5 bases from V and 2 bases from J; bases unmatched to any gene: 11. This CDR3 reads CASSHRNDRANTEAFF. CDR3 in DNA: TGTGCCAGCAGCCACCGCAACGACAGGGCAAACACTGAAGCTTTCTTT.

This clonotype has more than one count but fewer than ten. V gene TRBV29-1 combines with J gene TRBJ1-1; D gene unclear. Between the trimmed V and J ends, which lost 6 bases and 4 bases, there was a span of 18 bases. The CDR3 totals 14 residues. The germline gives CDR1 SQVTM, CDR2 ANQGSEA. The CDR3 region is CSVHTPGAGTEAFF. In DNA form, the CDR3 reads TGCAGCGTCCATACACCGGGCGCGGGCACTGAAGCTTTCTTT.

The chain joins TRBV5-4 to TRBJ2-5, with 7 bases that match TRBD2. Germline assignment: CDR1 SGHNT and CDR2 YYREEE (reference sequence). V was clipped by 0 bases and J by 5 bases; unmatched bases: 10. This CDR3 has 16 residues. CDR3 DNA sequence: TGTGCCAGCAGCTTGGGGCTGGCTAGCGGAAGGGAGACCCAGTACTTC. Amino acid sequence: CASSLGLASGRETQYF.

This clonotype was detected a few times. The chain joins TRBV30 to TRBJ1-1; TRBD1 matches 9 bases. This CDR3 comprises 15 residues. Germline lookup yields CDR1 GTSNPN and CDR2 SVGIG (reference sequence). V shed 2 bases, J shed 1 base, and the junction held 5 bases outside the gene matches. CDR3: CAWSPLQGANTEAFF. The CDR3 bases are TGTGCCTGGAGTCCATTACAGGGGGCGAACACTGAAGCTTTCTTT.

This clonotype has at least ten counts. The chain recombines TRBV5-1 with TRBJ2-1; 12 nucleotides agree with TRBD2. This CDR3 is 15 amino acids long. Germline lookup yields CDR1 SGHRS and CDR2 YFSETQ. J lost 9 bases, V lost 2 bases, and 6 bases had no gene match. The DNA of the CDR3 is TGCGCCAGCAGCTTCGGTCTAGCGGGGGGGCGTGAGCAGTTCTTC. It codes for CASSFGLAGGREQFF. The complete variable domain, with remaining parts taken from reference TRBV5-1 and TRBJ2-1, reads KAGVTQTPRYLIKTRGQQVTLSCSPISGHRSVSWYQQTPGQGLQFLFEYFSETQRNKGNFPGRFSGRQFSNSRSEMNVSTLELGDSALYLCASSFGLAGGREQFFGPGTRLTVL.

This chain joins TRBV12-3 or TRBV12-4 and TRBJ2-1, with 9 bases aligning to TRBD2. This CDR3 has 14 residues. After removal of 6 bases from V and 4 bases from J, the junction contained 4 bases not matched to a gene. In DNA, the CDR3 is TGTGCCAGCAGGCGGGAGGGCTCTTACAATGAGCAGTTCTTC. Translated: CASRREGSYNEQFF.

The J gene is TRBJ1-1, the V gene TRBV18; D is possibly TRBD1 (5 bases). In germline, CDR1 is KGHSH, CDR2 LQKENI. This CDR3 spans 13 amino acids. Between the trimmed V and J ends, which lost 8 bases and 3 bases, there was a span of 13 bases. CDR3 in DNA: TGTGCCAGCGGAGAGGGGAGGGACACTGAAGCTTTCTTT. This gives the protein CASGEGRDTEAFF.

This clonotype has a handful of counts. This chain links TRBV10-2 with TRBJ2-7; 7 bases are shared with TRBD1. CDR3 length equals 16 residues. From germline, CDR1 is WSHSY and CDR2 SAAADI. J gave up 3 bases and V 5 bases, and 13 bases lay outside the gene matches. CDR3 sequence: CASSPMDRSSLYEQYF. CDR3 DNA: TGCGCCAGCAGTCCAATGGACAGGTCATCACTCTACGAGCAGTACTTC.

The chain employs TRBV7-2 and TRBJ2-1; TRBD1 might be the D (6 bases). This CDR3 contains 14 residues. The germline V gene encodes CDR1 SGHTA and CDR2 FQGNSA. Trimming cost V 3 bases and J 5 bases, with 11 bases left between them. The CDR3 is CASSFRDIDNEQFF. CDR3 sequence (DNA): TGTGCCAGCAGCTTCCGGGACATTGACAATGAGCAGTTCTTC.

In its sample, this clonotype was seen a few times. The rearrangement links TRBV9 to TRBJ2-3; D uncertain. CDR1 is SGDLS and CDR2 is YYNGEE in the germline V gene. V shed 3 bases and J shed 0 bases, with 8 bases lying between them. The CDR3 loop spans 14 amino acids. The CDR3 loop reads CASSGLVSTDTQYF. The CDR3, as DNA: TGTGCCAGCAGCGGATTAGTGAGCACAGATACGCAGTATTTT. The whole variable domain, remainder taken from reference TRBV9 and TRBJ2-3, is DSGVTQTPKHLITATGQRVTLRCSPRSGDLSVYWYQQSLDQGLQFLIQYYNGEERAKGNILERFSAQQFPDLHSELNLSSLELGDSALYFCASSGLVSTDTQYFGPGTRLTVL.

This clonotype was counted at least ten times. This chain uses TRBV28 with TRBJ2-3; D gene ambiguous. This CDR3 comprises 13 residues. Trimming left V 7 bases short and J 6 bases short, with 14 bases between. Germline CDR1 reads MDHEN; CDR2 reads SYDVKM. The CDR3 DNA reads as TGTGCCAGCAAAGCCGGCCCCCTGGATACGCAGTATTTT. It specifies CASKAGPLDTQYF.

This clonotype occurred a few times. The CDR3 loop is CASSLYGGDNQPQHF. The DNA for the CDR3 is TGTGCCAGCAGCTTATATGGGGGCGACAATCAGCCCCAGCATTTT. The rearrangement uses TRBV7-9 and TRBJ1-5, with D tentatively TRBD1 (6 bases). The CDR3 spans 15 residues. Trimming pared 2 bases from V and 3 bases from J, leaving 11 bases between. The germline V gene has CDR1 SEHNR and CDR2 FQNEAQ (reference sequence).

V is TRBV5-5 and J is TRBJ2-1; a possible D gene is TRBD1 (6 bases). V lost 1 base to trimming and J lost 2 bases, with 13 bases between them. Germline CDR1 SGHKS, CDR2 YYEKEE (reference sequence). The CDR3 has 16 residues. The CDR3, as DNA: TGTGCCAGCAGCTTGTACCGGTCAGGGGCCTACAATGAGCAGTTCTTC. Amino acids: CASSLYRSGAYNEQFF.

The gene calls are TRBV9 and TRBJ2-3; D is tentatively TRBD1 or TRBD2 (5 bases each). The V gene's germline CDR1 is SGDLS and CDR2 YYNGEE. The V end lost 0 bases, the J end lost 6 bases, and 11 bases lay between the germline ends. The CDR3 runs 14 residues. DNA for the CDR3: TGTGCCAGCAGCGTAGCGACCAGGGACGATACGCAGTATTTT. This gives the protein CASSVATRDDTQYF.

CDR3 residues: CASSPRGNKETQYF. The CDR3 DNA sequence: TGTGCCAGCAGCCCACGGGGGAACAAAGAGACCCAGTACTTC. This chain links TRBV7-9 with TRBJ2-5; D may be TRBD2 (6 bases). Trimming shortened V by 5 bases and J by 3 bases, and 13 bases separated the two germline ends. CDR3 length: 14 residues. In germline, CDR1 is SEHNR, CDR2 FQNEAQ (reference sequence). Full variable domain (rest looked up from reference TRBV7-9 and TRBJ2-5): DTGVSQNPRHKITKRGQNVTFRCDPISEHNRLYWYRQTLGQGPEFLTYFQNEAQLEKSRLLSDRFSAERPKGSFSTLEIQRTEQGDSAMYLCASSPRGNKETQYFGPGTRLLVL.

The chain couples TRBV11-2 to TRBJ2-7, with D possibly matching TRBD2 (6 bases). This CDR3 is built from 14 residues. The V gene's germline CDR1 is SGHAT and CDR2 FQNNGV. V was cut by 4 bases and J by 4 bases, with 14 bases left in between. CDR3 in DNA: TGTGCCAGCAGCTCCTCCCGGCGGGATTACGAGCAGTACGTC. It encodes CASSSSRRDYEQYV.

This chain links TRBV7-6 with TRBJ2-1, with D perhaps being TRBD1 or TRBD2 (6 bases each). This CDR3 comprises 14 residues. Germline assignment: CDR1 SGHVS and CDR2 FNYEAQ. Trimming removed 4 bases at V and 6 bases at J, with 13 bases between. CDR3 in DNA: TGTGCCAGCAGCTGGGGGGCAACCCTCAATGAGCAGTTCTTC. Translated, it gives CASSWGATLNEQFF.

This clonotype came up a few times. The V gene is TRBV5-1, the J gene TRBJ2-1, with D possibly TRBD1 on 6 matching bases. The CDR3 is 15 residues long. Trimming stripped 4 bases from V and 3 bases from J, with 14 bases between. From germline, CDR1 is SGHRS and CDR2 YFSETQ. CDR3 sequence: CASSETGTFYNEQFF. DNA of the CDR3: TGCGCCAGCAGCGAAACCGGGACATTCTACAATGAGCAGTTCTTC.

The chain recombines TRBV10-3 with TRBJ2-2; no firm D call. Looked up from germline, CDR1 is ENHRY and CDR2 is SYGVKD. V gave up 8 bases and J gave up 1 base, with 11 bases separating them. The CDR3 length is 14 residues. The DNA of the CDR3 is TGTGCCATCCCGATCGCAGGGAACACCGGGGAGCTGTTTTTT. It translates to CAIPIAGNTGELFF.